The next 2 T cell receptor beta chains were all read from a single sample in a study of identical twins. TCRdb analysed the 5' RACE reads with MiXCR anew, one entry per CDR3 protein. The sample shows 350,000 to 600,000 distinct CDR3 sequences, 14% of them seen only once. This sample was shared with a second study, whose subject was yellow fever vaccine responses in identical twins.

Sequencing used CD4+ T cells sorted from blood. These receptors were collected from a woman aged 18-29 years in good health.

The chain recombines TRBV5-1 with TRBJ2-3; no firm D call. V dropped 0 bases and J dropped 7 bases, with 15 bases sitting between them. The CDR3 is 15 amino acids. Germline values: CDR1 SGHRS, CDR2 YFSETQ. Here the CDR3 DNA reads TGCGCCAGCAGCTTGGCCCCGAGCACAGCTAATACGCAGTATTTT. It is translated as CASSLAPSTANTQYF.

The chain's CDR3 is CASSQAWSGISHEQYF. The CDR3 bases are TGTGCCAGCAGCCAAGCGTGGAGCGGGATATCCCACGAGCAGTACTTC. This chain links TRBV4-2 with TRBJ2-7; 7 bases match TRBD2. With 1 base clipped from V and 5 bases from J, the junction kept 11 bases outside the gene matches. There are 16 residues in the CDR3. Germline lookup yields CDR1 LGHNA and CDR2 YNFKEQ.